A single TCR beta chain is shown here with its context. This sample is drawn from a study of blood T cell repertoires in COVID-19. For the study at large: Whether acute or convalescent, the COVID-19 samples came from the United States, Italy and Spain. The analysed material was cDNA or gDNA that came from T cells, B-cell-depleted T cells, or PBMCs.

This table comes from immunoSEQ multiplex PCR, and its TCRdb copy is limited to in-frame clones, with some not included. The sample has around 250,000 clones, 86% seen once; the top ten hold around 1.5%. Sequencing was performed on peripheral blood. The sequence was collected from a woman aged 55-69 years who had recovered from COVID-19.

CDR3 protein: CASSFQASEAFF. In nucleotides, the CDR3 is TGTGCCAGCAGTTTCCAGGCCTCTGAAGCTTTCTTT. The chain is built from TRBV12-3 or TRBV12-4 and TRBJ1-1; D ambiguous. Trimming removed 3 bases at V and 6 bases at J, with 8 bases between. This CDR3 is built from 12 residues.